This T cell receptor beta chain was documented in a study of blood T cell repertoires in COVID-19. As for the study in general: COVID-19 samples from acute and convalescent phases originated in the United States, Italy and Spain. PBMCs, B-cell-depleted T cells, or T cells provided the cDNA or gDNA that made up the material.

Methods used by the authors: Reference gene primer amplification gave estimated nucleated cell counts. Clones were sequenced by immunoSEQ multiplex PCR, and TCRdb holds only the in-frame ones, with some missing. D and trimming come from the DNA, and the V and J calls and clone size come from that table. The repertoire holds about 62,000 clones, with about 87% as singletons. Trimming removed 2 bases from V and 8 bases from J, with 7 bases in between. The CDR3 spans 12 residues. This rearrangement joins TRBV12-3 or TRBV12-4 to TRBJ2-1; D is ambiguous. The clonotype comes from a man between 70 and 80 years old with acute or convalescent COVID-19. Input material: peripheral blood. CDR3 sequence reads: CASSLILYEQFF. The DNA of the CDR3 is TGTGCCAGCAGTTTAATCCTTTATGAGCAGTTCTTC.